This T cell receptor (beta chain) was recovered during a study of graft-versus-host responses after intestinal transplantation. Clones were read by immunoSEQ multiplex PCR, and TCRdb kept only the in-frame ones, dropping some. The sample shows 95,000 to 100,000 clones, about 82% of them seen only once. The sequenced sample was PBMCs, obtained 255 days after intestinal transplant. This TCR came from a human patient who received an intestinal transplant, so some T cells may come from the graft donor.

This chain's CDR3 is CASSLEQGTLGTQYF. The CDR3 nucleotides are TGCGCCAGCAGCTTGGAACAGGGTACCTTGGGTACGCAGTATTTT. This rearrangement joins TRBV5-1 to TRBJ2-3; a possible D gene is TRBD1 (6 bases). Per the germline V gene, CDR1 is SGHRS and CDR2 is YFSETQ. CDR3 length: 15 amino acids. The V end was cut by 0 bases, the J end by 8 bases, with 16 bases between.